Listed below are T cell receptor beta chains from one sample, sequenced in a study of OX40 agonist ivuxolimab in advanced cancers. Profiled with immunoSEQ multiplex PCR; TCRdb holds only in-frame clones, not every one. This table holds 68,000 or so clones, around nine tenths found once. This sample comprised CD4+ or CD8+ T cells sorted from blood, obtained in a trial of the OX40 agonist ivuxolimab. These receptors all come from an adult with an advanced solid tumor such as melanoma, head and neck, liver or kidney cancer. The CDR3 runs from the conserved cysteine through the conserved F or W. D genes are given only for firm matches. Clone size is not always given. Where it is, it says once, few, many or a class for expanded clones.

v_gene	abundance	d_gene	j_gene	CDR3nt	CDR3aa
TRBV2	few	-	TRBJ1-2	TGTGCCAGCAGTGAAGTGGCCAGGAGCTATGGCTACACCTTC	CASSEVARSYGYTF
TRBV6-1	once	-	TRBJ1-5	TGTGCCAGCAAGTCCGGGACTGATAGCAATCAGCCCCAGCATTTT	CASKSGTDSNQPQHF
TRBV4-1	-	-	TRBJ2-7	TGCGCCAGCAGCCCCGACTCGCCTCTCCAGGGGGAGCAGTACTTC	CASSPDSPLQGEQYF
TRBV10-3	-	-	TRBJ2-3	TGTGCCATCAGGGTGGGTACAGGGATGCAAGATACGCAGTATTTT	CAIRVGTGMQDTQYF
TRBV6-1	-	TRBD1	TRBJ1-1	TGTGCCAGCAATGGACAGGGGGAGGGTGAAGCTTTCTTT	CASNGQGEGEAFF
TRBV2	-	-	TRBJ2-3	TGTGCCAGCAGTGAAAGGGACATCACAGATACGCAGTATTTT	CASSERDITDTQYF
TRBV6-6	-	-	TRBJ1-2	TGTGCCAGCAGTTACGGGGTAGGGAAGTATGGCTACACCTTC	CASSYGVGKYGYTF
TRBV19	-	-	TRBJ2-7	TGTGCCAGTAGTTCTCGGACTCTCTACGAGCAGTACTTC	CASSSRTLYEQYF
TRBV19	-	-	TRBJ1-5	TGTGCCAGTAGTATAGGGGGACACGGAAATCAGCCCCAGCATTTT	CASSIGGHGNQPQHF
TRBV5-1	once	-	TRBJ2-7	TGCGCCAGCAGCTCCCAGGACGGTTTGAGGGAGCAGTACTTC	CASSSQDGLREQYF
TRBV7-8	-	-	TRBJ1-1	TGTGCCAGCAGCCGACGGGGACGCGCAGCTCCTGAAGCTTTCTTT	CASSRRGRAAPEAFF
TRBV18	few	-	TRBJ1-5	TGTGCCAGCTCACCACCGTGGCAGGGAAGGAATCAGCCCCAGCATTTT	CASSPPWQGRNQPQHF
TRBV11-3	-	TRBD1	TRBJ1-5	TGTGCCAGCAGCAAGGGGACAGGGGATAGCAATCAGCCCCAGCATTTT	CASSKGTGDSNQPQHF
TRBV6-1	once	TRBD2	TRBJ2-4	TGTGCCAGCAGTGCCTCGGTTCTTAGCGGGAGTGAGAACATTCAGTACTTC	CASSASVLSGSENIQYF
TRBV5-1	few	-	TRBJ1-4	TGCGCCAGCAGATCCGACGGTACAACTAATGAAAAACTGTTTTTT	CASRSDGTTNEKLFF
TRBV5-1	-	-	TRBJ2-1	TGCGCCAGCAGGGGGGACATCTACAATGAGCAGTTCTTC	CASRGDIYNEQFF
TRBV5-1	-	-	TRBJ2-7	TGCGCCAGCAGCTCCACAGGGAGCCTGTCCTACGAGCAGTACTTC	CASSSTGSLSYEQYF
TRBV15	-	TRBD1	TRBJ2-3	TGTGCCACCAGGGGACAGGGAGGGACAGATACGCAGTATTTT	CATRGQGGTDTQYF
TRBV5-4	-	TRBD1	TRBJ1-2	TGTGCCAGCAGCCCCCCGGGACAGGGCTATGGCTACACCTTC	CASSPPGQGYGYTF
TRBV7-2	once	TRBD2	TRBJ2-3	TGTGCCAGCAGCTTAGCCGGGACTAGTACAGATACGCAGTATTTT	CASSLAGTSTDTQYF
TRBV27	-	TRBD1	TRBJ1-1	TGTGCCAGCAGTTTATCAGGGGGCGCTGACACTGAAGCTTTCTTT	CASSLSGGADTEAFF
TRBV18	-	-	TRBJ2-1	TGTGCCAGCTCACCACCGGTGGTCGCTGAGCAGTTCTTC	CASSPPVVAEQFF
TRBV7-9	-	-	TRBJ2-3	TGTGCCAGCAGCCAGGAGGTAGCAGATACGCAGTATTTT	CASSQEVADTQYF
TRBV5-1	-	TRBD1	TRBJ2-5	TGCGCCAGCAGCAGGGACAGGGGCCAAGAGACCCAGTACTTC	CASSRDRGQETQYF